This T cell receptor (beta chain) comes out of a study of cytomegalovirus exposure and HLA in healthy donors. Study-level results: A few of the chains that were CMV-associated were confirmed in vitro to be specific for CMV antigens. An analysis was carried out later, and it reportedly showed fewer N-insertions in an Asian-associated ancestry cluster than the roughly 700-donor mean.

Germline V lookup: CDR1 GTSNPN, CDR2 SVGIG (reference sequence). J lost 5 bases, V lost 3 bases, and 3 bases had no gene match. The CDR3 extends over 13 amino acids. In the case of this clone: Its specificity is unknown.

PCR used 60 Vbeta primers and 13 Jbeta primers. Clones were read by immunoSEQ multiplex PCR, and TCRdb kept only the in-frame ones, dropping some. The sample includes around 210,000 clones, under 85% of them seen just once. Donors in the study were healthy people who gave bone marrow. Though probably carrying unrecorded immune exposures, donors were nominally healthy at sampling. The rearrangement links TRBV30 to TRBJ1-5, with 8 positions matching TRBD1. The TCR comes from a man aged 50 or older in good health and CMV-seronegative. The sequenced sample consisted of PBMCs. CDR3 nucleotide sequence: TGTGCCTGGAGCCTACAGGGGGATCAGCCCCAGCATTTT. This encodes CAWSLQGDQPQHF. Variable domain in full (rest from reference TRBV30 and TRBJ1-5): SQTIHQWPATLVQPVGSPLSLECTVEGTSNPNLYWYRQAAGRGLQLLFYSVGIGQISSEVPQNLSASRPQDRQFILSSKKLLLSDSGFYLCAWSLQGDQPQHFGDGTRLSIL.